These 16 T cell receptor beta chains share one sample of origin, sequenced in a study of OX40 agonist ivuxolimab in advanced cancers. This table comes from immunoSEQ multiplex PCR, and its TCRdb copy is limited to in-frame clones, with some not included. The table lists around 60,000 clones, 89% of them singletons. Sequences were derived from CD4+ or CD8+ T cells sorted from blood, sampled in a trial of the OX40 agonist ivuxolimab. These receptors all stem from an adult with an advanced solid tumor such as melanoma, head and neck, liver or kidney cancer.

V is TRBV7-2 and J is TRBJ2-4; TRBD1 aligns across 7 bases. Germline values: CDR1 SGHTA, CDR2 FQGNSA. The J segment lost 7 bases and the V segment lost 2 bases, leaving 11 bases of the junction unmatched. The CDR3 is 16 amino acids. CDR3 nucleotide sequence: TGTGCCAGCAGCTTATCAGCTTTGACAGGGTTTAACATTCAGTACTTC. Its protein is CASSLSALTGFNIQYF.

The chain carries TRBV28 and TRBJ1-5; tentative D call: TRBD1 (5 bases). Looked up from germline, CDR1 is MDHEN and CDR2 is SYDVKM. V lost 6 bases and J lost 6, with 15 bases in between. The CDR3 is 14 amino acids. The CDR3: CASRPSGGTQPQHF. In DNA form, the CDR3 reads TGTGCCAGCAGGCCTTCCGGGGGAACTCAGCCCCAGCATTTT.

The chain joins TRBV5-4 to TRBJ1-4, with D hard to call. This CDR3 is built from 13 residues. V was pared by 4 bases and J by 8 bases, with 12 bases between. Germline-derived CDR1 and CDR2 are SGHNT and YYREEE (reference sequence). The DNA of the CDR3 is TGTGCCAGCAGCCCCCCGGGAACCGAAAAACTGTTTTTT. This codes for CASSPPGTEKLFF. Drawing the rest from reference TRBV5-4 and TRBJ1-4, the complete variable domain is ETGVTQSPTHLIKTRGQQVTLRCSSQSGHNTVSWYQQALGQGPQFIFQYYREEENGRGNFPPRFSGLQFPNYSSELNVNALELDDSALYLCASSPPGTEKLFFGSGTQLSVL.

The chain recombines TRBV28 with TRBJ2-1, with D unclear. Trimming stripped 5 bases from V and 4 bases from J, with 12 bases between. The CDR3 consists of 14 residues. Germline CDR1 and CDR2: MDHEN and SYDVKM. The CDR3 is CASSPQDGYNEQFF. The CDR3 bases are TGTGCCAGCAGTCCCCAGGACGGTTACAATGAGCAGTTCTTC. Using reference TRBV28 and TRBJ2-1 for the parts outside the CDR3, the full variable domain is DVKVTQSSRYLVKRTGEKVFLECVQDMDHENMFWYRQDPGLGLRLIYFSYDVKMKEKGDIPEGYSVSREKKERFSLILESASTNQTSMYLCASSPQDGYNEQFFGPGTRLTVL.

The CDR3 bases are TGTGCCAGCAGTCGAGGGGTCTATGGCTACACCTTC. This encodes CASSRGVYGYTF. The V gene is TRBV28, the J gene TRBJ1-2; D might be TRBD1 (5 bases). CDR3 length: 12 amino acids. Between the trimmed V and J ends, which lost 5 bases and 4 bases, there was a span of 8 bases. Germline CDR1 MDHEN, CDR2 SYDVKM.

The chain couples TRBV5-1 to TRBJ2-5; D is perhaps TRBD2 (5 bases). The CDR3 covers 16 residues. V dropped 0 bases and J dropped 5 bases, with 17 bases sitting between them. Germline loops: CDR1 SGHRS, CDR2 YFSETQ. CDR3 in DNA: TGCGCCAGCAGCTTGGGTCGACTGTTAAGGAGGGAGACCCAGTACTTC. Its protein product is CASSLGRLLRRETQYF.

The chain carries TRBV9 and TRBJ2-1; 7 bases line up with TRBD2. This CDR3 is 15 amino acids long. The germline CDR1 and CDR2 sequences are SGDLS and YYNGEE. J gave up 4 bases and V 0 bases, and 4 bases lay outside the gene matches. The CDR3 sequence: CASSVGLAEYNEQFF. DNA for the CDR3: TGTGCCAGCAGCGTAGGGCTAGCGGAATACAATGAGCAGTTCTTC.

The chain employs TRBV4-1 and TRBJ1-4; D is uncertain. The CDR3 runs to 15 residues. V lost 1 base, J lost 0 bases, and 6 bases lay in between. Germline CDR1 reads MGHRA; CDR2 reads YSYEKL. CDR3 loop: CASSQVESTNEKLFF. The CDR3 coding sequence is TGCGCCAGCAGCCAAGTCGAATCAACTAATGAAAAACTGTTTTTT.

The chain has TRBV25-1 and TRBJ1-1; D gene unclear. CDR3 length equals 13 residues. V shed 2 bases and J shed 4 bases, with 8 bases lying between them. The germline CDR1 and CDR2 sequences are MGHDK and SYGVNS. The chain's CDR3 is CASSEGWGTEAFF. As DNA, the CDR3 is TGTGCCAGCAGTGAAGGCTGGGGCACTGAAGCTTTCTTT.

The chain is built from TRBV11-2 and TRBJ2-1; TRBD2 matches 7 bases. Trimming took 2 bases from V and 1 from J; bases not matched to a gene: 14. Germline lookup yields CDR1 SGHAT and CDR2 FQNNGV. The CDR3 totals 19 residues. The CDR3 region is CASSLYGGSVDGSYNEQFF. DNA of the CDR3: TGTGCCAGCAGCTTATATGGCGGGAGCGTTGACGGATCCTACAATGAGCAGTTCTTC.

The chain links TRBV7-9 to TRBJ2-3; tentatively, D is TRBD2 (5 bases). V lost 7 bases, J lost 2 bases, and 16 bases lay in between. In germline, CDR1 is SEHNR, CDR2 FQNEAQ (reference sequence). The CDR3 covers 15 residues. CDR3 DNA sequence: TGTGCCAGCATCCTTTTGGACGACTACACAGATACGCAGTATTTT. Translated: CASILLDDYTDTQYF.

The chain carries TRBV7-9 and TRBJ2-7, with 14 bases identical to TRBD2. The CDR3 has 18 amino acids. V was clipped by 4 bases and J by 3 bases; unmatched bases: 11. Looked up from germline, CDR1 is SEHNR and CDR2 is FQNEAQ (reference sequence). Here the CDR3 DNA reads TGTGCCAGCAGCTCCTCTTCCGCAGGGACTAGCGGGAGCTACGAGCAGTACTTC. Protein product: CASSSSSAGTSGSYEQYF.

The chain links TRBV4-1 to TRBJ2-4; 9 bases map to TRBD2. CDR3 length: 17 amino acids. Germline V CDR1 and CDR2: MGHRA, YSYEKL. V lost 0 bases, J lost 0 bases, and 3 bases stayed unmatched. The CDR3 DNA reads TGCGCCAGCAGCCAAGATACTAGCGGGTTAGCCAAAAACATTCAGTACTTC. Protein: CASSQDTSGLAKNIQYF.

The chain links TRBV6-5 to TRBJ2-5; D unclear. In germline, CDR1 is MNHEY, CDR2 SVGAGI. Trimming stripped 2 bases from V and 7 bases from J, with 5 bases between. The CDR3 has 11 residues. The CDR3 sequence: CASSYGTTQYF. CDR3 bases: TGTGCCAGCAGTTACGGTACGACCCAGTACTTC.

This CDR3 is CASSSWEGGLLNQPQHF. The CDR3, as DNA: TGTGCCAGCAGCTCCTGGGAAGGGGGGCTCTTAAATCAGCCCCAGCATTTT. V is TRBV7-8 and J is TRBJ1-5; a possible D gene is TRBD1 (6 bases). Trimming left V 4 bases short and J 4 bases short, with 20 bases between. Per the germline V gene, CDR1 is SGHVS and CDR2 is FQNEAQ. The CDR3 length is 17 residues.

The V gene is TRBV7-9, the J gene TRBJ2-1, with D possibly being TRBD1 (6 bases). The V gene lost 3 bases and the J gene lost 7 bases, with 7 bases spanning the gap. Germline CDR1 reads SEHNR; CDR2 reads FQNEAQ (reference sequence). The CDR3 runs to 12 residues. The CDR3: CASSLDRNEQFF. The DNA of the CDR3 is TGTGCCAGCAGCTTGGACAGAAATGAGCAGTTCTTC.